This T cell receptor (beta chain) was observed in a study of blood T cells in healthy people across ages. Regarding the study as a whole: Diversity was estimated from one million T cells, and these estimates were considered underestimates.

Each sample gave at least 6.5 million isolated PBMCs. This CDR3 comprises 15 residues. Germline V lookup: CDR1 SGHRS, CDR2 YFSETQ. Trimming took off 0 bases at V and 5 bases at J, with 15 bases between the two ends. The use of a sample-barcoded 5' primer and a J-beta primer mix characterized a second PCR of roughly 7 to 11 cycles. One entry per CDR3 protein results from TCRdb running MiXCR on the 5' RACE reads. The sample consists of approximately 600,000 distinct CDR3 sequences, roughly 50% of them appearing once. With regard to this clonotype: Antigen specificity is unknown.

The rearrangement links TRBV5-1 to TRBJ2-7, with D perhaps matching TRBD1 (5 bases). Input material: blood. The origin of this receptor is a man in his sixties in good health. The CDR3 loop reads CASSLGAGYTHEQYF. In DNA, the CDR3 is TGCGCCAGCAGCTTGGGGGCAGGGTACACCCACGAGCAGTACTTC.